Following are 8 T cell receptor beta chains from one sample sequenced in a study of blood T cell repertoires in COVID-19. TCRdb's copy holds only in-frame clones and misses some; the assay was immunoSEQ multiplex PCR. The sample holds around 250,000 clones, over 80% seen once. The sample comprised PBMCs or T cells enriched from blood (not recorded which). These TCRs come from a woman between 25 and 40 years old with acute COVID-19.

The chain combines TRBV18 with TRBJ1-5; D is possibly TRBD1 (5 bases). Germline assignment: CDR1 KGHSH and CDR2 LQKENI. This CDR3 has 14 amino acids. The ends were cut back, 3 bases at V and 6 bases at J, with 12 bases in the middle. In DNA form, the CDR3 reads TGTGCCAGCTCACCCTCGGGGGGTGGTCAGCCCCAGCATTTT. Encoded protein: CASSPSGGGQPQHF.

The rearrangement links TRBV6-6 to TRBJ1-1; D gene uncertain. V dropped 5 bases and J dropped 1 base, with 11 bases sitting between them. CDR1 is MNHNY, CDR2 SVGAGI, per germline (reference sequence). The CDR3 consists of 14 residues. CDR3 protein: CASSTLTGNTEAFF. The CDR3 region has the DNA TGTGCCAGCAGTACACTCACGGGGAACACTGAAGCTTTCTTT.

The V and J genes are TRBV6-5 and TRBJ1-5; D not resolved. Germline values: CDR1 MNHEY, CDR2 SVGAGI. Trimming shortened V by 6 bases and J by 3 bases, and 12 bases separated the two germline ends. The CDR3 extends over 14 amino acids. The CDR3 region has the DNA TGTGCCAGCAGCCCGCCAGGCTCCAATCAGCCCCAGCATTTT. Its translation: CASSPPGSNQPQHF.

The chain carries TRBV19 and TRBJ2-2; TRBD1 aligns across 8 bases. CDR1 and CDR2 from the germline V gene are LNHDA and SQIVND (reference sequence). The CDR3 contains 17 residues. The trim removed 4 bases at V and 1 base at J, leaving 8 bases unmatched. Here the CDR3 DNA reads TGTGCCAGTAGTACACACGTACAGGGGGTGAACACCGGGGAGCTGTTTTTT. Protein product: CASSTHVQGVNTGELFF.

The V call is TRBV5-6, the J call TRBJ2-7; 14 bases map to TRBD2. This CDR3 contains 16 residues. The V gene's germline CDR1 is SGHDT and CDR2 YYEEEE. Trimming cost V 2 bases and J 3 bases; bases outside gene matches: 4. The CDR3 coding sequence is TGTGCCAGCAGCTTAGGGACTAGCGGGGGAGGCTACGAGCAGTACTTC. It encodes CASSLGTSGGGYEQYF.

The rearrangement uses TRBV12-3 or TRBV12-4 and TRBJ2-3; D perhaps matches TRBD2 (5 bases). This CDR3 has 11 amino acids. Trimming stripped 6 bases from V and 7 bases from J, with 8 bases between. CDR3 nucleotide sequence: TGTGCCAGCAGGAGGGATTATACGCAGTATTTT. The encoded protein is CASRRDYTQYF.

The rearrangement links TRBV28 to TRBJ2-3; 16 bases align to TRBD2. Germline V gives CDR1 MDHEN, CDR2 SYDVKM. With 8 bases clipped from V and 8 bases from J, the junction kept 7 bases outside the gene matches. The CDR3 length is 15 residues. This CDR3 reads CASLGTSGRDRTQYF. CDR3 coding DNA: TGTGCCAGCCTCGGGACTAGCGGGAGGGATCGTACGCAGTATTTT.

This chain connects TRBV19 to TRBJ2-2, with 8 bases fitting TRBD2. The CDR3 loop spans 16 amino acids. Germline V gene data show CDR1 as LNHDA and CDR2 as SQIVND (reference sequence). Trimming took 4 bases from V and 5 from J; bases not matched to a gene: 9. CDR3 nucleotide sequence: TGTGCCAGTAGTAACCAACTAGCGGTCGGGACCGGGGAGCTGTTTTTT. Translating it yields CASSNQLAVGTGELFF.